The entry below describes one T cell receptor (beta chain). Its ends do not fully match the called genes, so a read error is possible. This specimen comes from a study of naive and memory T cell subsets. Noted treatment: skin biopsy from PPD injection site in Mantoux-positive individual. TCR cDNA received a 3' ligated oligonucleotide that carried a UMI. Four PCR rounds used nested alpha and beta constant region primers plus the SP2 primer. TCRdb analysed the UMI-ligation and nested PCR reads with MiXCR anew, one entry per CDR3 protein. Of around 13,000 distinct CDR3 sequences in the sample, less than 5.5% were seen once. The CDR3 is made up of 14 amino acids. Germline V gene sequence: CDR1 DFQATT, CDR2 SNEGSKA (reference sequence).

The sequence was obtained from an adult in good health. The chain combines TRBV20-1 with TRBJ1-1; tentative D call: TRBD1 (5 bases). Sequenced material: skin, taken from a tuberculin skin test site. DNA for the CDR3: TGCAGTGCTGGGGGTGGAGGGAGGAACACAGAAGCTTTCTTT. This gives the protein CSAGGGGRNTEAFF.